These T cell receptor beta chains were read from a single sample in a study of blood T cell repertoires in COVID-19. Some clones are missing from TCRdb's copy, which holds only in-frame ones; the method was immunoSEQ multiplex PCR. The table lists fewer than 350,000 clones, around 87% of them singletons. Specimen: PBMCs or T cells enriched from blood (not recorded which). These receptors all come from a young woman with acute COVID-19. CDR3s include the opening cysteine and the closing phenylalanine or tryptophan. D genes are given only for firm matches. For some rows the clone size is stated as once, few or many, or as a class when expanded; others skip it.

CDR3nt: TGTGCCAGCAGCTCGACAGGGTATGGCACAGATACGCAGTATTTT
CDR3aa: CASSSTGYGTDTQYF
j_gene: TRBJ2-3
d_gene: TRBD1
v_gene: TRBV11-2
abundance: NA

CDR3nt: TGTGCCAGCAGTTATTCCCCCGGGACAGATTATGGCTACACCTTC
CDR3aa: CASSYSPGTDYGYTF
j_gene: TRBJ1-2
d_gene: TRBD1
v_gene: TRBV6-5
abundance: NA

CDR3nt: TGTGCCAGCAGCCAGGCTACAGATACGCAGTATTTT
CDR3aa: CASSQATDTQYF
j_gene: TRBJ2-3
d_gene: NA
v_gene: TRBV11-3
abundance: NA

CDR3nt: TGTGCCAGCAGCCACCTGTCCGGGGGTAGCACTGAAGCTTTCTTT
CDR3aa: CASSHLSGGSTEAFF
j_gene: TRBJ1-1
d_gene: NA
v_gene: TRBV16
abundance: NA

CDR3nt: TGTGCCAGCAGTGGGGGCCGGTTTGGGCCCCAGCATTTT
CDR3aa: CASSGGRFGPQHF
j_gene: TRBJ1-5
d_gene: NA
v_gene: TRBV25-1
abundance: once

CDR3nt: TGTGCCTGGGGTCCCGGCCAGGCTTTGGGCTACACCTTC
CDR3aa: CAWGPGQALGYTF
j_gene: TRBJ1-2
d_gene: NA
v_gene: TRBV30
abundance: NA

CDR3nt: TGTGCCACACACGAACAGGGGATCTATGGCTACACCTTC
CDR3aa: CATHEQGIYGYTF
j_gene: TRBJ1-2
d_gene: TRBD1
v_gene: TRBV19
abundance: NA

CDR3nt: TGTGCCAGCAGTTTTAAGAGGGGGACTGAAGCTTTCTTT
CDR3aa: CASSFKRGTEAFF
j_gene: TRBJ1-1
d_gene: NA
v_gene: TRBV12-3/TRBV12-4
abundance: NA

CDR3nt: TGTGCCAGCAGCCAAGCCGGGACGGGAGGCTTGACAGATACGCAGTATTTT
CDR3aa: CASSQAGTGGLTDTQYF
j_gene: TRBJ2-3
d_gene: TRBD2
v_gene: TRBV4-2
abundance: NA

CDR3nt: TGTGCCAGTAACGAAGGACAGCTCAATAATTCACCCCTCCACTTT
CDR3aa: CASNEGQLNNSPLHF
j_gene: TRBJ1-6
d_gene: NA
v_gene: TRBV19
abundance: NA

CDR3nt: TGCAGTGCTAGTAAGGGCAGGGCCTTATTTGGCTACACCTTC
CDR3aa: CSASKGRALFGYTF
j_gene: TRBJ1-2
d_gene: NA
v_gene: TRBV20-1
abundance: NA

CDR3nt: TGTGCCAGCAGTGTGGGGAGGACAGGACCCCTCCACTTT
CDR3aa: CASSVGRTGPLHF
j_gene: TRBJ1-6
d_gene: TRBD1
v_gene: TRBV25-1
abundance: NA

CDR3nt: TGTGCCAGCAGCGTAGAGACAGGATTTGGAGAAAAACTGTTTTTT
CDR3aa: CASSVETGFGEKLFF
j_gene: TRBJ1-4
d_gene: NA
v_gene: TRBV9
abundance: NA

CDR3nt: TGCGCCAGCAGCTTGGGACAGGGCGGGGAGCAGTACTTC
CDR3aa: CASSLGQGGEQYF
j_gene: TRBJ2-7
d_gene: TRBD1
v_gene: TRBV5-1
abundance: NA

CDR3nt: TGTGCCAGCAGCTTATCCGCGGGTTCCGCAGATACGCAGTATTTT
CDR3aa: CASSLSAGSADTQYF
j_gene: TRBJ2-3
d_gene: NA
v_gene: TRBV7-2
abundance: many

CDR3nt: TGTGCCAGCAGCTTAGTGCGGACAGGGACCAATGAGCAGTTCTTC
CDR3aa: CASSLVRTGTNEQFF
j_gene: TRBJ2-1
d_gene: TRBD1
v_gene: TRBV7-8
abundance: NA

CDR3nt: TGTGCCAGCAGCATAAGCGCAACCGGGGAGCTGTTTTTT
CDR3aa: CASSISATGELFF
j_gene: TRBJ2-2
d_gene: NA
v_gene: TRBV4-2
abundance: once

CDR3nt: TGTGCCAGCAGTTTGTTGGCAGAGGCTAGTCAGCCCCAGCATTTT
CDR3aa: CASSLLAEASQPQHF
j_gene: TRBJ1-5
d_gene: NA
v_gene: TRBV28
abundance: few

CDR3nt: TGTGCCAGCTCACCCGGGACAGTTTATCAGCCCCAGCATTTT
CDR3aa: CASSPGTVYQPQHF
j_gene: TRBJ1-5
d_gene: TRBD1
v_gene: TRBV18
abundance: NA

CDR3nt: TGTGCCATCAGTGAGTCCCCGGGACTAGGGAACAATGAGCAGTTCTTC
CDR3aa: CAISESPGLGNNEQFF
j_gene: TRBJ2-1
d_gene: TRBD2
v_gene: TRBV10-3
abundance: NA

CDR3nt: TGTGCCAGCAGCCAAGATCAGCGGGATACGCAGTATTTT
CDR3aa: CASSQDQRDTQYF
j_gene: TRBJ2-3
d_gene: NA
v_gene: TRBV3-1/TRBV3-2
abundance: NA

CDR3nt: TGTGCCAGCAGCCCCCGAGGGGGCGCGAACAATCAGCCCCAGCATTTT
CDR3aa: CASSPRGGANNQPQHF
j_gene: TRBJ1-5
d_gene: TRBD1
v_gene: TRBV7-8
abundance: NA

CDR3nt: TGTGCCAGCAGTTTAACAGGAAAGAACACTGAAGCTTTCTTT
CDR3aa: CASSLTGKNTEAFF
j_gene: TRBJ1-1
d_gene: NA
v_gene: TRBV6-5
abundance: NA

CDR3nt: TGTGCCAGTAGACAGGGGAACACAGATACGCAGTATTTT
CDR3aa: CASRQGNTDTQYF
j_gene: TRBJ2-3
d_gene: TRBD1
v_gene: TRBV19
abundance: NA

CDR3nt: TGCGCCAGCACCCAACTAAACCCCTTCTCCGCAACTAATGAAAAACTGTTTTTT
CDR3aa: CASTQLNPFSATNEKLFF
j_gene: TRBJ1-4
d_gene: NA
v_gene: TRBV5-1
abundance: NA

CDR3nt: TGTGCCACCAGCCTGACAGGGGACAGGGCGTTCGATACGCAGTATTTT
CDR3aa: CATSLTGDRAFDTQYF
j_gene: TRBJ2-3
d_gene: TRBD1
v_gene: TRBV15
abundance: NA

CDR3nt: TGCGCCAGCAGCCGGACAGGGGGCGATCAGCCCCAGCATTTT
CDR3aa: CASSRTGGDQPQHF
j_gene: TRBJ1-5
d_gene: TRBD1
v_gene: TRBV5-1
abundance: NA

CDR3nt: TGTGCCAGCAGCTTCACAGGGAGGGGGTACCAAGAGACCCAGTACTTC
CDR3aa: CASSFTGRGYQETQYF
j_gene: TRBJ2-5
d_gene: NA
v_gene: TRBV5-6
abundance: NA

CDR3nt: TGCGCCAGCAGCCAAGGTCAGGGTCCCCCCTACAATGAGCAGTTCTTC
CDR3aa: CASSQGQGPPYNEQFF
j_gene: TRBJ2-1
d_gene: NA
v_gene: TRBV4-1
abundance: NA